The 20 T cell receptor beta chains in this list originate from one sample, sequenced in a study of blood T cell repertoires in COVID-19. Measured with immunoSEQ multiplex PCR; TCRdb has only the in-frame clones, and not every one. The sample records approximately 500,000 clones, 85% to 90% being singletons. Sequencing was carried out using peripheral blood. The source is a woman aged 45 to 65 with COVID-19, enrolled during active disease.

The V and J genes are TRBV10-3 and TRBJ2-3; maybe TRBD2 (5 bases). This CDR3 has 14 residues. The germline CDR1 and CDR2 sequences are ENHRY and SYGVKD. Trimming removed 4 bases from V and 3 bases from J, with 11 bases in between. The CDR3 here is CAISGAPGTDTQYF. In nucleotides, the CDR3 is TGTGCCATCAGTGGAGCCCCGGGGACAGATACGCAGTATTTT.

The chain employs TRBV9 and TRBJ2-1, with D possibly being TRBD2 (5 bases). The CDR3 is 15 residues long. The ends were cut back, 4 bases at V and 9 bases at J, with 20 bases in the middle. Germline CDR1 reads SGDLS; CDR2 reads YYNGEE. The CDR3 loop is CASSPSGASLTEQFF. In nucleotides, the CDR3 is TGTGCCAGCAGCCCCAGCGGAGCCTCTCTTACTGAGCAGTTCTTC.

The CDR3 here is CASSLRNPGTGQFF. The CDR3 coding sequence is TGTGCCAGCAGTTTACGGAACCCAGGGACAGGGCAGTTCTTC. The chain recombines TRBV27 with TRBJ2-1; TRBD1 aligns across 8 bases. The germline V gene has CDR1 MNHEY and CDR2 SMNVEV (reference sequence). Trimming at V came to 2 bases and at J to 12 bases, leaving 9 bases not matched to a gene. This CDR3 region has 14 residues.

V gene TRBV21-1 combines with J gene TRBJ2-2; the table's D call of TRBD1 was not tested on the DNA. TRBV21-1 is marked as a pseudogene. The CDR3 consists of 12 residues. The CDR3 DNA is TGTGCCAGCCCTCAGGGCACCGGGGAGCTGTTTTTT. Protein: CASPQGTGELFF.

V is TRBV5-1 and J is TRBJ1-2; no definite D call. CDR1 SGHRS and CDR2 YFSETQ come from the germline V gene. CDR3 length: 11 amino acids. V was cut by 2 bases and J by 7 bases, with 6 bases left in between. The CDR3 sequence: CASSLNSGYTF. In DNA, the CDR3 is TGCGCCAGCAGCTTAAACAGTGGCTACACCTTC.

V usage is TRBV2 and J usage is TRBJ2-5; 15 bases fit TRBD2. Germline CDR1 and CDR2: SNHLY and FYNNEI. The CDR3 has 17 residues. J was trimmed by 0 bases and V by 4 bases; bases with no gene match: 3. CDR3 residues: CASSVGLAGGYQETQYF. The CDR3, as DNA: TGTGCCAGCAGTGTAGGACTAGCGGGGGGGTACCAAGAGACCCAGTACTTC.

The chain is built from TRBV30 and TRBJ1-1; maybe TRBD1 (6 bases). The CDR3 has 18 residues. Germline CDR1 is GTSNPN and CDR2 is SVGIG (reference sequence). Trimming pared 8 bases from V and 1 base from J, leaving 29 bases between. Here the CDR3 reads CAQGQGLLGSYRNTEAFF. For the CDR3, the DNA is TGTGCCCAGGGGCAGGGCTTGCTTGGGAGTTACCGGAACACTGAAGCTTTCTTT.

V gene TRBV18 combines with J gene TRBJ1-5, with TRBD1 as a possible D gene (6 bases). Per germline, CDR1 KGHSH and CDR2 LQKENI. The CDR3 contains 15 residues. V was clipped by 4 bases and J by 0 bases, with 10 bases between them. The chain's CDR3 is CASSLGQISNQPQHF. The CDR3 DNA follows: TGTGCCAGCTCACTTGGACAGATTAGCAATCAGCCCCAGCATTTT.

This chain connects TRBV29-1 to TRBJ2-5, with D possibly TRBD2 on 6 matching bases. Germline CDR1 is SQVTM and CDR2 is ANQGSEA. V lost 4 bases and J lost 3, with 12 bases in between. The CDR3 is made up of 13 amino acids. DNA for the CDR3: TGCAGCGTTGTAAAGGGAGGCAAAGAGACCCAGTACTTC. Amino acids: CSVVKGGKETQYF.

The rearrangement links TRBV5-1 to TRBJ2-2; D remains ambiguous. The CDR3 sequence is 16 residues long. The V gene's germline CDR1 is SGHRS and CDR2 YFSETQ. V was clipped by 0 bases and J by 0 bases, with 9 bases between them. The CDR3 reads CASSLETPANTGELFF. As DNA, the CDR3 is TGCGCCAGCAGCTTGGAGACACCCGCGAACACCGGGGAGCTGTTTTTT. The whole variable domain, filled in from reference TRBV5-1 and TRBJ2-2, reads KAGVTQTPRYLIKTRGQQVTLSCSPISGHRSVSWYQQTPGQGLQFLFEYFSETQRNKGNFPGRFSGRQFSNSRSEMNVSTLELGDSALYLCASSLETPANTGELFFGEGSRLTVL.

The chain uses TRBV10-3 and TRBJ2-2; TRBD2 matches at 7 bases. Germline trimming cut 0 bases from V and 6 bases from J; bases unmatched to any gene: 7. Germline V gene data show CDR1 as ENHRY and CDR2 as SYGVKD. This CDR3 is built from 16 residues. This CDR3 reads CAISESMILASGELFF. The CDR3 DNA follows: TGTGCCATCAGTGAGTCGATGATACTAGCGTCCGGGGAGCTGTTTTTT.

The chain combines TRBV3-1 (or the pseudogene TRBV3-2) with TRBJ2-3, with D possibly matching TRBD2 (6 bases). Germline loops: CDR1 LGHDT, CDR2 YNNKEL (reference sequence). The CDR3 consists of 16 residues. V was clipped by 4 bases and J by 4 bases, with 18 bases between them. CDR3: CASSLRGAGTADTQYF. DNA for the CDR3: TGTGCCAGCAGCCTCCGAGGGGCGGGGACTGCAGATACGCAGTATTTT.

This chain links TRBV19 with TRBJ1-1; weak D call: TRBD1 (5 bases). The CDR3 covers 15 residues. Looked up from germline, CDR1 is LNHDA and CDR2 is SQIVND (reference sequence). With 7 bases removed from V and 5 bases from J, the gap between germline ends came to 20 bases. The CDR3 loop is CASTPSGVGTTEAFF. The DNA of the CDR3 is TGTGCCAGTACCCCATCGGGGGTGGGTACAACTGAAGCTTTCTTT. The full variable domain, with the rest looked up from reference TRBV19 and TRBJ1-1, is DGGITQSPKYLFRKEGQNVTLSCEQNLNHDAMYWYRQDPGQGLRLIYYSQIVNDFQKGDIAEGYSVSREKKESFPLTVTSAQKNPTAFYLCASTPSGVGTTEAFFGQGTRLTVV.

This chain joins TRBV5-1 and TRBJ1-2; a possible D gene is TRBD1 (5 bases). The CDR3 loop spans 14 amino acids. Germline CDR1 and CDR2: SGHRS and YFSETQ. The V gene lost 4 bases and the J gene lost 8 bases, with 18 bases spanning the gap. CDR3 residues: CASSPGRGGVGYTF. The CDR3 DNA is TGCGCCAGCAGCCCAGGACGGGGCGGGGTAGGCTACACCTTC.

This chain joins TRBV9 and TRBJ2-5, with TRBD1 identical over 9 bases. The CDR3 consists of 16 residues. Germline CDR1 and CDR2: SGDLS and YYNGEE. J lost 2 bases, V lost 4 bases, and 9 bases had no gene match. The CDR3 protein is CASSPRAGTGQETQYF. Written as DNA, the CDR3 is TGTGCCAGCAGCCCCAGAGCCGGGACAGGGCAAGAGACCCAGTACTTC.

The CDR3 coding sequence is TGCGCCAGCAGCTTGGTGGCGACTAGCGAAGATACGCAGTATTTT. It is translated as CASSLVATSEDTQYF. This chain joins TRBV5-1 and TRBJ2-3, with 8 bases fitting TRBD2. CDR3 size: 15 residues. CDR1 SGHRS and CDR2 YFSETQ come from the germline V gene. V trimming: 0 bases; J trimming: 5 bases; junction bases outside the gene matches: 5.

V and J are TRBV19 and TRBJ2-1; 12 bases are a match to TRBD2. CDR1 and CDR2 from the germline V gene are LNHDA and SQIVND (reference sequence). There are 16 residues in the CDR3. V shed 0 bases, J shed 5 bases, and the junction held 2 bases outside the gene matches. CDR3 sequence (DNA): TGTGCCAGTAGTATAGAACGGACTAGCGGGGACAATGAGCAGTTCTTC. The encoded protein is CASSIERTSGDNEQFF.

The J gene is TRBJ2-1, the V gene TRBV5-1; D may be TRBD2 (5 bases). Trimming took off 1 base at V and 8 bases at J, with 10 bases between the two ends. Germline CDR1 SGHRS, CDR2 YFSETQ. The CDR3 is 13 residues long. The CDR3: CASSLPSSDEQFF. CDR3 sequence (DNA): TGCGCCAGCAGCTTGCCTAGCTCGGATGAGCAGTTCTTC.

The CDR3 spells CATSDFEGAQPQHF. CDR3 in DNA: TGTGCCACCAGTGATTTTGAGGGGGCACAGCCCCAGCATTTT. The rearrangement uses TRBV24-1 and TRBJ1-5; 7 bases fit TRBD1. The V gene's germline CDR1 is KGHDR and CDR2 SFDVKD. V lost 1 base to trimming and J lost 7 bases; unmatched junction nucleotides: 3. The CDR3 length is 14 residues.

The chain carries TRBV10-3 and TRBJ2-5; possibly TRBD2 for D (6 bases). The CDR3 sequence is 13 residues long. Germline-derived CDR1 and CDR2 are ENHRY and SYGVKD. V lost 8 bases and J lost 3, with 13 bases in between. The CDR3 DNA reads TGTGCCATCTCCGGGGGTTCAGAAGAGACCCAGTACTTC. It codes for CAISGGSEETQYF.